The 18 T cell receptor beta chains below all came from one sample that was sequenced in a study of Graves' ophthalmopathy and Graves' hyperthyroidism. Transcripts of RNA were the source for amplifying TCR beta CDR3 regions. First-round RT-PCR used HTBI primers; second-round multiplex PCR followed. In TCRdb, the multiplex PCR reads were re-called with MiXCR into one record per CDR3 protein. The sample contains around 1.1 million distinct CDR3 sequences, 35% to 40% of which appear only once. The source material was peripheral blood or thyroid tissue (not recorded which). These receptors came from an adult man with Graves' hyperthyroidism.

The chain combines TRBV29-1 with TRBJ1-1, with no clear D. Germline V gene lookup returns CDR1 SQVTM and CDR2 ANQGSEA. CDR3 size: 14 residues. V lost 3 bases and J lost 0, with 11 bases in between. The CDR3 bases are TGCAGCGTTGATGGTGGGATCGTGAACACTGAAGCTTTCTTT. Residues: CSVDGGIVNTEAFF.

There are many counts of this clonotype. J is TRBJ2-2 and V is TRBV7-8; no clear D. The V end lost 6 bases, the J end lost 0 bases, and 11 bases lay between the germline ends. This CDR3 has 15 amino acids. Germline CDR1 is SGHVS and CDR2 is FQNEAQ. CDR3 sequence reads: CASRWLEANTGELFF. The DNA for the CDR3 is TGTGCCAGCAGGTGGCTAGAGGCGAACACCGGGGAGCTGTTTTTT.

The rearrangement links TRBV25-1 to TRBJ1-5; D is unclear. The germline V and J ends were trimmed by 4 bases and 3 bases, with 16 bases remaining between them. This CDR3 contains 16 residues. Germline V gene sequence: CDR1 MGHDK, CDR2 SYGVNS. This chain's CDR3 is CASSAREGSINQPQHF. The CDR3 region has the DNA TGTGCCAGCAGTGCCCGGGAGGGATCCATCAATCAGCCCCAGCATTTT.

About this clonotype: A much larger clonotype is one base distant, so this may be a read error. V gene TRBV19 combines with J gene TRBJ2-7, with D maybe TRBD1 (5 bases). Germline assignment: CDR1 LNHDA and CDR2 SQIVND (reference sequence). CDR3 size: 13 residues. The CDR3 coding sequence is TGTGCCAGTAGTGTAGACAGACGGCACGAGCAGTACTTC. It yields the protein CASSVDRRHEQYF.

In this sample, this clonotype turned up once. Being one base from a much bigger clone, this may be a read error. The chain employs TRBV11-2 and TRBJ2-5; possibly TRBD1 for D (6 bases). Germline V gene lookup returns CDR1 SGHAT and CDR2 FQNNGV. The CDR3 is 15 residues long. With 5 bases removed from V and 2 bases from J, the gap between germline ends came to 15 bases. In nucleotides, the CDR3 is TGTGCCAGCAGCGCCGGACAGAGAGGTCAAGAGACCCAGTACTTC. This translates into CASSAGQRGQETQYF.

Notes on this clonotype: A much bigger clone sits one base away, suggesting this may be a read error. This chain connects TRBV10-3 to TRBJ2-7; 7 nucleotides line up with TRBD2. Germline loops: CDR1 ENHRY, CDR2 SYGVKD. The length of the CDR3 is 13 residues. V gave up 6 bases and J gave up 9 bases; unmatched junction bases: 11. The CDR3 DNA sequence: TGTGCCATCAGGGGGGAGGGTATCAACGGGCAGTACTTC. This sequence encodes CAIRGEGINGQYF.

Many counts were recorded for this clonotype. The chain links TRBV7-6 to TRBJ2-7; 10 bases align to TRBD2. V was clipped by 2 bases and J by 6 bases; unmatched bases: 10. Germline values: CDR1 SGHVS, CDR2 FNYEAQ. The CDR3 runs to 16 residues. The CDR3 nucleotides are TGTGCCAGCAGCTTAAACGGGACTAGCGCTTTGGGCGAGCAGTACTTC. Translating gives CASSLNGTSALGEQYF.

With respect to this clonotype: A read error is possible here, since a much larger clone lies one base away. The CDR3 loop reads CASSPEGTGTHEHYF. CDR3 DNA: TGCGCCAGCAGCCCCGAGGGTACAGGGACCCACGAGCATTACTTC. V is TRBV7-9 and J is TRBJ2-7, with a possible D match to TRBD1 (6 bases). CDR1 SEHNR and CDR2 FQNEAQ come from the germline V gene (reference sequence). This CDR3 spans 15 amino acids.

Only one count was recorded for this clonotype. The chain links TRBV6-5 to TRBJ2-2; 7 bases line up with TRBD1. This CDR3 has 14 amino acids. The V and J ends lost 6 bases and 3 bases, in that order; junction bases with no gene match: 4. Germline values: CDR1 MNHEY, CDR2 SVGAGI. CDR3 DNA sequence: TGTGCCAGCAGGCCCGGGACAGACACCGGGGAGCTGTTTTTT. It specifies CASRPGTDTGELFF.

This clonotype was detected only a few times. The junction differs from germline at one of its ends, possibly a read error. The chain is built from TRBV7-8 and TRBJ2-2; D remains ambiguous. The CDR3 spans 8 residues. Germline V lookup: CDR1 SGHVS, CDR2 FQNEAQ. The CDR3 nucleotides read TGTGCCAGCAGCTTACTCCCTTTT. Translated, it gives CASSLLPF.

As for this clonotype: A much bigger clone sits one base away, suggesting this may be a read error. The chain uses TRBV10-3 and TRBJ2-7; 8 nucleotides agree with TRBD1. The CDR3 loop spans 13 amino acids. Germline CDR1 and CDR2: ENHRY and SYGVKD. The CDR3 sequence is CVTRTGTTYEQYF. The CDR3 DNA is TGTGTCACCAGGACAGGGACCACCTACGAGCAGTACTTC.

This clonotype was recorded many times. The chain has TRBV7-9 and TRBJ2-5, with D hard to call. V lost 6 bases to trimming and J lost 1 base, with 6 bases between them. Germline loops: CDR1 SEHNR, CDR2 FQNEAQ (reference sequence). This CDR3 spans 12 amino acids. Written as DNA, the CDR3 is TGTGCCAGCAGAGAGATCCAAGAGACCCAGTACTTC. Translating gives CASREIQETQYF.

The chain uses TRBV6-5 and TRBJ2-7, with a tentative D call TRBD1 (5 bases). CDR1 MNHEY and CDR2 SVGAGI come from the germline V gene. With 0 bases removed from V and 7 bases from J, the gap between germline ends came to 19 bases. The CDR3 has 16 amino acids. The CDR3 DNA is TGTGCCAGCAGTTACTCAGCAGAGACAGCCCTTAAGGAGCAGTACTTC. The encoded protein is CASSYSAETALKEQYF.

This clonotype has at least ten counts. The genes are TRBV7-8 and TRBJ1-2; a weak D match, TRBD1 (5 bases). CDR3 size: 14 residues. Trimming removed 1 base from V and 5 bases from J, with 11 bases in between. Per germline, CDR1 SGHVS and CDR2 FQNEAQ. CDR3 nucleotide sequence: TGTGCCAGCAGCTTAGTCCAGGGCAAATATGGCTACACCTTC. Translation: CASSLVQGKYGYTF. The full variable domain, completed using reference TRBV7-8 and TRBJ1-2, is GAGVSQSPRYKVAKRGQDVALRCDPISGHVSLFWYQQALGQGPEFLTYFQNEAQLDKSGLPSDRFFAERPEGSVSTLKIQRTQQEDSAVYLCASSLVQGKYGYTFGSGTRLTVV.

Note on this clonotype: A read error is likely, as this CDR3 ends without the conserved phenylalanine or tryptophan. The DNA is left out, because the CDR3 cannot be placed on it with certainty; the CDR3 is given as TCRdb lists it. The V and J genes are TRBV10-3 and TRBJ1-1; the table gives TRBD1 as D, unverified against the DNA. The CDR3 length equals 10 residues, ends included. The V gene's germline CDR1 is ENHRY and CDR2 SYGVKD. The CDR3 spells CAISAQTGAL.

This clonotype was counted at least ten times. The chain combines TRBV29-1 with TRBJ1-4, with D uncertain. Germline CDR1 and CDR2: SQVTM and ANQGSEA. The CDR3 spans 13 residues. V was clipped by 7 bases and J by 8 bases, with 17 bases between them. The CDR3 DNA sequence: TGCAGCGCTTGCGGGGTAGGGAAAGAAAAACTGTTTTTT. This gives the protein CSACGVGKEKLFF.

As regards this clonotype: This CDR3 is missing its conserved last phenylalanine or tryptophan, likely due to a read error. No DNA is shown, since the ends of the CDR3 on it are uncertain; the CDR3 is the one TCRdb lists. V gene TRBV10-2 combines with J gene TRBJ2-5; TRBD2 reflects the table's D call only, with no check against the DNA. The CDR3 extends over 8 residues, inclusive of both ends. Germline CDR1 reads WSHSY; CDR2 reads SAAADI. CDR3 residues: CASSYSRG.

This chain uses TRBV7-2 with TRBJ2-7, with D unresolved. The CDR3 consists of 14 residues. Germline lookup yields CDR1 SGHTA and CDR2 FQGNSA. V shed 3 bases and J shed 1 base, with 10 bases lying between them. The CDR3 loop reads CASSFPGLSYEQYF. CDR3 sequence (DNA): TGTGCCAGCAGCTTCCCAGGCCTTTCCTACGAGCAGTACTTC.